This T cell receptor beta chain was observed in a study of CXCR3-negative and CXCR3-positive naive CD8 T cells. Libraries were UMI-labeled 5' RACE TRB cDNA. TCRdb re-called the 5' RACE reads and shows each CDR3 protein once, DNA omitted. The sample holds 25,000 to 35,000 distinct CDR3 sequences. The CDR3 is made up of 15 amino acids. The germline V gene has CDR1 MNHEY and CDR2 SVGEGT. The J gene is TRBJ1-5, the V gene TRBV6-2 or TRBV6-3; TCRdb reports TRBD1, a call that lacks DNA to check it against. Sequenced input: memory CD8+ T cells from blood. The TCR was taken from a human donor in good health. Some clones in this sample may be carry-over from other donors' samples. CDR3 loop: CASSERGRPNQPQHF.